This TCR beta chain is drawn from a study of blood T cells in healthy people across ages. The CDR3 runs to 16 residues. V lost 5 bases, J lost 5 bases, and 19 bases lay in between. Germline CDR1 reads SGHTA; CDR2 reads FQGNSA. Through a sample-barcoded 5' primer and a J-beta primer mix, a second PCR was run for roughly 6 to 11 cycles. Each CDR3 protein is one row after TCRdb ran MiXCR on the 5' RACE reads. The sample has about 1,800,000 distinct CDR3 sequences; about 28% are singletons. V usage is TRBV7-2 and J usage is TRBJ2-1, with D maybe TRBD1 (7 bases). The material sequenced was blood. The sequence came from a woman under 40 in good health. CDR3: CASSPTAGGGHNEQFF. Written as DNA, the CDR3 is TGTGCCAGCAGCCCAACGGCAGGGGGAGGCCACAATGAGCAGTTCTTC.